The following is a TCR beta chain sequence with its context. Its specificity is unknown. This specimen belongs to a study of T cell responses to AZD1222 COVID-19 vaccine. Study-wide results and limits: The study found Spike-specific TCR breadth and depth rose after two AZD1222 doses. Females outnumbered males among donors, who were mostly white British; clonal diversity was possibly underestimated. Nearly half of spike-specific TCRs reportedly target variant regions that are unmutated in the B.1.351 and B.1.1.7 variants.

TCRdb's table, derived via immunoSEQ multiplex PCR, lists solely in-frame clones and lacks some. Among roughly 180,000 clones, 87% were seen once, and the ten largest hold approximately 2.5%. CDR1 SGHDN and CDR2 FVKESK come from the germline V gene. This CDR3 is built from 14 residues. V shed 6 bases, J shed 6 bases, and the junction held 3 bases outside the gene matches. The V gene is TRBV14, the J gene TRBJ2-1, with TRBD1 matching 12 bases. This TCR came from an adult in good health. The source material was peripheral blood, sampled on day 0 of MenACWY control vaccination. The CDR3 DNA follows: TGTGCCAGCAGGGGACAGGGGGCGTTCAATGAGCAGTTCTTC. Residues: CASRGQGAFNEQFF.